This TCR beta chain was profiled in a study of CD8 T cells in Susac syndrome. V shed 4 bases, J shed 2 bases, and the junction held 9 bases outside the gene matches. The V gene's germline CDR1 is SGDLS and CDR2 YYNGEE. CDR3 length: 15 amino acids. Sequencing of TCR beta covered CD8+ and CD4+ T cells obtained from blood. Reverse transcription of roughly 0.5 to 1 ug RNA used random hexamers. Coverage of TCR beta CDR3 amplification by immunoSEQ multiplex PCR extended to 54 Vbeta and 13 Jbeta. TCRdb fed the immunoSEQ multiplex PCR reads into MiXCR, producing one record per CDR3 protein. The table shows 84,000 or so distinct CDR3 sequences, with approximately 93% occurring only once.

This chain joins TRBV9 and TRBJ2-7, with 7 bases matching TRBD1. The sample was CD8+ T cells from PBMCs. The receptor comes from a human donor with Susac syndrome. The DNA for the CDR3 is TGTGCCAGCAGCCCCACGGGACAGCTAGCCTACGAGCAGTACTTC. Translation: CASSPTGQLAYEQYF.